The T cell receptor beta chain under discussion was sequenced for a study of T cell changes during pregnancy in multiple sclerosis. The protocol was immunoSEQ multiplex PCR, while the TCRdb copy is restricted to in-frame clones and leaves out a portion. The table shows about 31,000 clones, with approximately 90% occurring only once. This TCR came from a female donor with multiple sclerosis, enrolled in a pregnancy study. Sequenced material: CD8+ T cells from peripheral blood mononuclear cells, taken in the second trimester of pregnancy.

The CDR3 sequence is CASSYSINREQFF. The CDR3 bases are TGTGCCAGCAGTTACTCGATAAATAGAGAGCAGTTCTTC. The chain joins TRBV6-5 to TRBJ2-1, with D unresolved. The germline V gene has CDR1 MNHEY and CDR2 SVGAGI. V lost 0 bases and J lost 10, with 10 bases in between. This CDR3 is built from 13 residues.